Each of the 28 T cell receptor beta chains below was sequenced from the same sample in a study of PD-1 blockade in classical Hodgkin lymphoma. The assay was immunoSEQ multiplex PCR, and TCRdb's table has in-frame clones only and misses some. Here the sample spans roughly 32,000 clones, 94% being singletons. Specified time point: newly diagnosed, previously untreated cHL patient sample. Sequenced: peripheral blood mononuclear cells (PBMCs). These TCRs come from a human donor with classical Hodgkin lymphoma.

This clone was observed a single time. J is TRBJ1-1 and V is TRBV5-1, with unresolved D. The V end lost 0 bases, the J end lost 1 base, and 7 bases lay between the germline ends. The CDR3 loop spans 14 amino acids. CDR1 SGHRS and CDR2 YFSETQ come from the germline V gene. DNA for the CDR3: TGCGCCAGCAGCTTGGAATCTTGGAACACTGAAGCTTTCTTT. Protein: CASSLESWNTEAFF.

This chain joins TRBV4-1 and TRBJ2-5; a possible D gene is TRBD2 (7 bases). The V gene lost 7 bases and the J gene lost 1 base, with 16 bases spanning the gap. The CDR3 consists of 15 residues. CDR1 MGHRA and CDR2 YSYEKL come from the germline V gene. The CDR3 region is CASTRGASLQETQYF. For the CDR3, the DNA is TGCGCCAGCACCCGGGGGGCTTCCCTCCAAGAGACCCAGTACTTC.

This rearrangement joins TRBV29-1 to TRBJ2-5; TRBD1 aligns across 7 bases. This CDR3 contains 12 residues. The V and J ends lost 6 bases and 5 bases, in that order; junction bases with no gene match: 6. Germline V lookup: CDR1 SQVTM, CDR2 ANQGSEA. CDR3 DNA: TGCAGCGTCGGGACAGCGGCGGAGACCCAGTACTTC. Translating it yields CSVGTAAETQYF.

The chain links TRBV5-1 to TRBJ1-2; tentative D call: TRBD1 (6 bases). Germline CDR1 SGHRS, CDR2 YFSETQ. V shed 0 bases and J shed 5 bases, with 11 bases lying between them. There are 14 residues in the CDR3. CDR3 sequence reads: CASSLVTGDYGYTF. The CDR3 DNA reads as TGCGCCAGCAGCTTGGTGACAGGAGATTATGGCTACACCTTC.

The chain carries TRBV5-1 and TRBJ2-1; 9 bases are shared with TRBD2. This CDR3 is 16 amino acids long. J gave up 4 bases and V 4 bases, and 9 bases lay outside the gene matches. Germline loops: CDR1 SGHRS, CDR2 YFSETQ. This chain's CDR3 is CASSMSGLAGYNEQFF. The CDR3 DNA reads as TGCGCCAGCAGCATGTCAGGGCTAGCGGGATACAATGAGCAGTTCTTC. Using reference TRBV5-1 and TRBJ2-1 for the parts outside the CDR3, the full variable domain is KAGVTQTPRYLIKTRGQQVTLSCSPISGHRSVSWYQQTPGQGLQFLFEYFSETQRNKGNFPGRFSGRQFSNSRSEMNVSTLELGDSALYLCASSMSGLAGYNEQFFGPGTRLTVL.

The V and J genes are TRBV7-8 and TRBJ1-5; 8 bases fit TRBD1. From germline, CDR1 is SGHVS and CDR2 FQNEAQ. V lost 0 bases to trimming and J lost 0 bases; unmatched junction nucleotides: 7. The CDR3 runs to 18 residues. CDR3 amino acids: CASSLAGTGHYSNQPQHF. Written as DNA, the CDR3 is TGTGCCAGCAGCTTAGCGGGGACAGGACACTATAGCAATCAGCCCCAGCATTTT.

The CDR3 DNA sequence: TGCGCCAGCAGCCAAGGCCCCCGATGGTATCAGGGGTCCTCCTACGAGCAGTACTTC. This translates into CASSQGPRWYQGSSYEQYF. The chain is built from TRBV4-3 and TRBJ2-7, with a tentative D call TRBD1 (6 bases). The CDR3 is 19 residues long. V shed 1 base and J shed 0 bases, with 22 bases lying between them. Germline CDR1 is LGHNA and CDR2 is YSLEER.

This clone came up once. The chain joins TRBV4-3 to TRBJ2-7; no firm D call. The V gene lost 0 bases and the J gene lost 3 bases, with 6 bases spanning the gap. The CDR3 is 13 amino acids. Germline V lookup: CDR1 LGHNA, CDR2 YSLEER. The CDR3 DNA reads as TGCGCCAGCAGCCAAGATGTACTCTACGAGCAGTACTTC. Its protein is CASSQDVLYEQYF.

The V call is TRBV28, the J call TRBJ2-6; tentative D call: TRBD1 (5 bases). The CDR3 runs to 17 residues. Germline V gene data show CDR1 as MDHEN and CDR2 as SYDVKM. V was clipped by 0 bases and J by 0 bases, with 9 bases between them. CDR3 coding DNA: TGTGCCAGCAGTTTATGGGGGCATAACTCTGGGGCCAACGTCCTGACTTTC. As protein: CASSLWGHNSGANVLTF.

This clone was seen just once. The gene calls are TRBV28 and TRBJ2-5; no definite D call. The J call may not be correct, given that the DNA end is closer to TRBJ2-7. Germline CDR1 MDHEN, CDR2 SYDVKM. This CDR3 is 15 amino acids long. The CDR3 DNA reads TGTGCCAGCAGCCTGCCAGGAGAACTATCCTACGAGCAGTACTTC. The encoded protein is CASSLPGELSYEQYF.

This chain joins TRBV9 and TRBJ2-1, with D perhaps given as TRBD1 or TRBD2 (5 bases each). Per the germline V gene, CDR1 is SGDLS and CDR2 is YYNGEE. The CDR3 consists of 17 residues. V lost 4 bases and J 0 bases, leaving 17 bases between the germline ends. In nucleotides, the CDR3 is TGTGCCAGCAGCACCAGTCGGGACGTTAGCTCCTACAATGAGCAGTTCTTC. Protein: CASSTSRDVSSYNEQFF.

This clone was seen a few times. The V call is TRBV18, the J call TRBJ2-7; 7 nucleotides agree with TRBD2. The CDR3 is 17 amino acids. Germline V CDR1 and CDR2: KGHSH, LQKENI. Germline trimming cut 0 bases from V and 0 bases from J; bases unmatched to any gene: 8. This CDR3 is CASSPPGQGGGSYEQYF. The CDR3 region has the DNA TGTGCCAGCTCACCACCAGGTCAGGGCGGGGGCTCCTACGAGCAGTACTTC.

The rearrangement uses TRBV28 and TRBJ1-3, with D uncertain. The ends were cut back, 6 bases at V and 0 bases at J, with 18 bases in the middle. CDR3 size: 17 residues. Germline V gives CDR1 MDHEN, CDR2 SYDVKM. The CDR3 protein is CASSPGVLQFSGNTIYF. The CDR3, as DNA: TGTGCCAGCAGCCCCGGGGTCCTACAATTCTCTGGAAACACCATATATTTT.

The chain combines TRBV7-4 with TRBJ2-7; the D call may be TRBD1 or TRBD2 (5 bases each). V was cut by 5 bases and J by 9 bases, with 14 bases left in between. The CDR3 spans 12 residues. The germline V gene encodes CDR1 SGHVT and CDR2 SQSDAQ. The DNA for the CDR3 is TGTGCCAGCAGCCCCGGGGACGGCGCGCAGTACTTC. This codes for CASSPGDGAQYF.

The J gene is TRBJ2-7, the V gene TRBV5-6; D is possibly TRBD1 (6 bases). V was trimmed by 7 bases and J by 2 bases, leaving 16 bases between them. This CDR3 is 14 amino acids long. Germline V gene lookup returns CDR1 SGHDT and CDR2 YYEEEE. As DNA, the CDR3 is TGTGCCAGCCGAGCCCAGGGGTCCACCTACGAGCAGTACTTC. Translating gives CASRAQGSTYEQYF.

The table lists this clone with a count of one. This sequence joins TRBV6-5 and TRBJ1-2; TRBD1 might be the D (6 bases). The CDR3 sequence is 13 residues long. Trimming stripped 6 bases from V and 4 bases from J, with 12 bases between. CDR1 and CDR2 (germline): MNHEY, SVGAGI. The DNA for the CDR3 is TGTGCCAGCAGCTACCGAGGGGGCTATGGCTACACCTTC. Protein: CASSYRGGYGYTF.

The CDR3 DNA follows: TGTGCCAGCAGCTTCTTTCCCGTAACTAGCACAGATACGCAGTATTTT. It translates to CASSFFPVTSTDTQYF. V usage is TRBV7-9 and J usage is TRBJ2-3; unclear D gene. Between the trimmed V and J ends, which lost 3 bases and 0 bases, there was a span of 13 bases. Germline V gives CDR1 SEHNR, CDR2 FQNEAQ (reference sequence). There are 16 residues in the CDR3.

The chain has TRBV19 and TRBJ2-1; perhaps TRBD2 as D (6 bases). The CDR3 totals 13 residues. CDR1 is LNHDA, CDR2 SQIVND, per germline (reference sequence). V gave up 3 bases and J gave up 9 bases, with 12 bases separating them. CDR3 in DNA: TGTGCCAGTAGTATCAGGAGGGGTGGTGAGCAGTTCTTC. Amino acids: CASSIRRGGEQFF.

In DNA form, the CDR3 reads TGCGCCAGCATGGCGGGATCCTACAATGAGCAGTTCTTC. It codes for CASMAGSYNEQFF. This chain links TRBV5-1 with TRBJ2-1; D may be TRBD2 (6 bases). Deletions cut 6 bases from V and 1 base from J, with 8 bases between. Germline CDR1 SGHRS, CDR2 YFSETQ. This CDR3 has 13 residues.

This clone was picked up one time. This sequence joins TRBV2 and TRBJ1-5; D ambiguous. Germline V gives CDR1 SNHLY, CDR2 FYNNEI. This CDR3 spans 15 amino acids. The germline V and J ends were trimmed by 2 bases and 1 base, with 9 bases remaining between them. CDR3 region: CASSERVGSNQPQHF. In DNA, the CDR3 is TGTGCCAGCAGTGAAAGGGTCGGAAGCAATCAGCCCCAGCATTTT.

The gene calls are TRBV2 and TRBJ2-7; TRBD1 aligns across 12 bases. Germline CDR1 SNHLY, CDR2 FYNNEI. The CDR3 spans 16 residues. V lost 4 bases to trimming and J lost 2 bases; unmatched junction nucleotides: 6. CDR3 sequence (DNA): TGTGCCAGCAGTGCCCTAGGGACAGGGGGCGCCTACGAGCAGTACTTC. Residues: CASSALGTGGAYEQYF.

The chain links TRBV7-8 to TRBJ2-3; perhaps TRBD2 as D (5 bases). The V gene lost 7 bases and the J gene lost 0 bases, with 20 bases spanning the gap. CDR1 and CDR2 from the germline V gene are SGHVS and FQNEAQ. The CDR3 covers 17 residues. The CDR3 sequence is CASNNRDYFPSTDTQYF. For the CDR3, the DNA is TGTGCCAGCAACAACAGAGACTATTTCCCTAGCACAGATACGCAGTATTTT.

The chain is built from TRBV18 and TRBJ2-7; 8 nucleotides line up with TRBD1. This CDR3 is built from 16 residues. The ends lost 4 bases at V and 3 bases at J; junction bases unmatched: 11. The germline CDR1 and CDR2 sequences are KGHSH and LQKENI. This CDR3 reads CASSQIGWTGLYEQYF. CDR3 in DNA: TGTGCCAGCTCACAAATAGGCTGGACAGGGCTCTACGAGCAGTACTTC.

This chain joins TRBV7-8 and TRBJ2-1; the match to TRBD1 covers 9 bases. Germline-derived CDR1 and CDR2 are SGHVS and FQNEAQ. This CDR3 has 15 residues. J was trimmed by 9 bases and V by 5 bases; bases with no gene match: 11. Here the CDR3 DNA reads TGTGCCAGCAGCATCGCCGGGACAGGGATCACTGAGCAGTTCTTC. It yields the protein CASSIAGTGITEQFF.

There are a few counts of this clone. The rearrangement uses TRBV6-1 and TRBJ1-2; D gene uncertain. The CDR3 length is 15 residues. Per the germline V gene, CDR1 is MNHNS and CDR2 is SASEGT. V was clipped by 2 bases and J by 8 bases, with 18 bases between them. CDR3 protein: CASSETATLRRGYTF. CDR3 coding DNA: TGTGCCAGCAGTGAAACGGCAACCCTCCGGCGGGGCTACACCTTC.

This clone was observed a single time. The chain links TRBV28 to TRBJ2-1; perhaps TRBD2 as D (5 bases). CDR1 is MDHEN and CDR2 is SYDVKM in the germline V gene. CDR3 size: 15 residues. V was clipped by 5 bases and J by 0 bases, with 11 bases between them. CDR3 amino acids: CASSQSGASYNEQFF. CDR3 DNA: TGTGCCAGCAGTCAGAGCGGAGCCTCCTACAATGAGCAGTTCTTC.

This clone is a singleton in its sample. The chain employs TRBV27 and TRBJ2-3; D remains unclear. Per the germline V gene, CDR1 is MNHEY and CDR2 is SMNVEV (reference sequence). This CDR3 has 17 residues. Trimming removed 3 bases at V and 0 bases at J, with 16 bases between. The CDR3 nucleotides are TGTGCCAGCAGTTTGATGGCCCTAACCTCTAGCACAGATACGCAGTATTTT. Translation gives CASSLMALTSSTDTQYF.

The V gene is TRBV4-1, the J gene TRBJ2-7; D might be TRBD1 (6 bases). Trimming removed 4 bases at V and 3 bases at J, with 19 bases between. Germline V gives CDR1 MGHRA, CDR2 YSYEKL. The CDR3 is 16 residues long. The CDR3 DNA reads TGCGCCAGCAGCCCGATATGGGTACAGGGAAGCTACGAGCAGTACTTC. Translated, it gives CASSPIWVQGSYEQYF.